A single sample gave rise to the 13 T cell receptor beta chains below, sequenced in a study of T cell responses to AZD1222 COVID-19 vaccine (dated by TCRdb to the early 2020s). What the time point label conveys for this sample: about 28 days (+/-7) after the second vaccine dose. The library was obtained by the immunoSEQ multiplex PCR assay. This is the immuneACCESS table as TCRdb keeps it, with only in-frame sequences that have V and J called. A part of the clones is gone; compared with another copy, unresolved V genes explain less than half, and the rest is unexplained. The sample table records 150,000 or so clones; approximately 90% of these occur just once. Clones ranked in the top ten supply roughly 1.4% of the sample. The material sequenced was peripheral blood, taken 28 days after the second AZD1222 dose. The receptors derive from an adult who received the AZD1222 COVID-19 vaccine.

The chain combines TRBV7-9 with TRBJ2-2, with TRBD2 matching 8 bases. The germline V gene has CDR1 SEHNR and CDR2 FQNEAQ (reference sequence). The CDR3 length is 14 residues. The V segment lost 3 bases and the J segment 5 bases; nucleotides outside the gene matches: 2. In DNA form, the CDR3 reads TGTGCCAGCAGCTTGATAGCGGGGACCGGGGAGCTGTTTTTT. Its translation is CASSLIAGTGELFF.

The V and J genes are TRBV6-5 and TRBJ1-2, with TRBD1 as a possible D gene (5 bases). This CDR3 has 13 residues. Germline V lookup: CDR1 MNHEY, CDR2 SVGAGI. V gave up 8 bases and J gave up 14 bases, with 24 bases separating them. In nucleotides, the CDR3 is TGTGCCAGCCGCACACCGGGGCGGCCCCTACAGACCTTC. Protein sequence: CASRTPGRPLQTF.

There are a few counts of this clone. This sequence joins TRBV30 and TRBJ1-2, with 8 bases identical to TRBD1. The CDR3 contains 13 residues. With 4 bases clipped from V and 8 bases from J, the junction kept 9 bases outside the gene matches. Germline V gene data show CDR1 as GTSNPN and CDR2 as SVGIG (reference sequence). The CDR3, as DNA: TGTGCCTGGAAGGGGACAGGCCAAAAGGGCTACACCTTC. Protein: CAWKGTGQKGYTF.

The chain joins TRBV27 to TRBJ1-1; 7 bases fit TRBD1. This CDR3 is 14 amino acids long. Germline V gene lookup returns CDR1 MNHEY and CDR2 SMNVEV (reference sequence). Trimming cost V 2 bases and J 1 base; bases outside gene matches: 1. The CDR3 nucleotides read TGTGCCAGCAGTTTAGGGACAGAGAACACTGAAGCTTTCTTT. Its protein is CASSLGTENTEAFF.

The chain is built from TRBV5-1 and TRBJ1-1; 8 bases agree with TRBD1. The CDR3 runs 17 residues. CDR1 and CDR2 (germline): SGHRS, YFSETQ. The V gene end was trimmed by 0 bases and the J gene end by 1 base; junction bases not matched to a gene: 8. CDR3 nucleotide sequence: TGCGCCAGCAGCTTGGTGGGGACCAGGGGGCGGAACACTGAAGCTTTCTTT. Protein product: CASSLVGTRGRNTEAFF.

The chain has TRBV2 and TRBJ1-5; TRBD1 might be the D (6 bases). The germline CDR1 and CDR2 sequences are SNHLY and FYNNEI. Trimming cost V 6 bases and J 4 bases, with 16 bases left between them. The CDR3 contains 15 residues. The CDR3 DNA reads TGTGCCAGCAGCTTAGGGGGATTTGGAAATCAGCCCCAGCATTTT. It encodes CASSLGGFGNQPQHF. The variable domain in full, with the rest retrieved from reference TRBV2 and TRBJ1-5, is EPEVTQTPSHQVTQMGQEVILRCVPISNHLYFYWYRQILGQKVEFLVSFYNNEISEKSEIFDDQFSVERPDGSNFTLKIRSTKLEDSAMYFCASSLGGFGNQPQHFGDGTRLSIL.

The chain carries TRBV21-1 and TRBJ1-1. TRBV21-1 is shown as a pseudogene. The CDR3 is 15 residues long. In nucleotides, the CDR3 is TGTGCCAGCAGCAATAAGGGGGGGACGAACACTGAAGCTTTCTTT. This translates into CASSNKGGTNTEAFF.

The CDR3 nucleotides read TGTGCCAGCAGCGCGACACAAAACACTGAAGCTTTCTTT. This encodes CASSATQNTEAFF. This rearrangement joins TRBV6-2 or TRBV6-3 to TRBJ1-1, with D unclear. V lost 6 bases and J lost 2, with 10 bases in between. Per germline, CDR1 MNHEY and CDR2 SVGEGT. This CDR3 spans 13 amino acids.

The rearrangement joins TRBV27 to TRBJ2-7, with D unresolved. This CDR3 region has 13 residues. The V gene's germline CDR1 is MNHEY and CDR2 SMNVEV (reference sequence). The ends were cut back, 3 bases at V and 2 bases at J, with 8 bases in the middle. CDR3 loop: CASSLYTTYEQYF. The CDR3 DNA reads TGTGCCAGCAGTTTGTACACCACCTACGAGCAGTACTTC.

In its sample, this clone was seen once. The genes are TRBV11-2 and TRBJ1-1; TRBD1 is a possible D gene (5 bases). This CDR3 is built from 13 residues. V shed 4 bases and J shed 10 bases, with 16 bases lying between them. CDR1 is SGHAT, CDR2 FQNNGV, per germline. CDR3 in DNA: TGTGCCAGCAGCTCATTGGACACCAAGGGAGCTTTCTTT. Translated: CASSSLDTKGAFF.

V gene TRBV5-4 combines with J gene TRBJ1-2; 8 bases match TRBD1. The CDR3 covers 12 residues. The ends lost 3 bases at V and 7 bases at J; junction bases unmatched: 2. CDR1 SGHNT and CDR2 YYREEE come from the germline V gene (reference sequence). CDR3 nucleotides: TGTGCCAGCAGCTACGACAGGGGTGGCTACACCTTC. This gives the protein CASSYDRGGYTF.

The chain is built from TRBV20-1 and TRBJ2-7; TRBD1 is a possible D gene (6 bases). V lost 3 bases and J lost 3, with 24 bases in between. This CDR3 spans 17 amino acids. Germline lookup yields CDR1 DFQATT and CDR2 SNEGSKA (reference sequence). Here the CDR3 DNA reads TGCAGTGCTAGTTGGTGGACAGCAGACGTAAACCTCTACGAGCAGTACTTC. Its protein product is CSASWWTADVNLYEQYF.

The chain has TRBV28 and TRBJ1-2; 9 bases align to TRBD1. The length of the CDR3 is 15 residues. Unmatched junction bases numbered 10, after V lost 7 bases and J lost 4 bases. CDR1 and CDR2 (germline): MDHEN, SYDVKM. CDR3 region: CASIWGTGGLYGYTF. The CDR3 bases are TGTGCCAGCATCTGGGGAACAGGGGGCCTCTATGGCTACACCTTC.